This T cell receptor beta chain was recovered during a study of T cells in women clearing cervical HPV infection. Across the whole study: Only a few women had HLA typing results available. Findings and limits, study-wide: CIN3+ cases had significantly higher TCR repertoire richness than controls, but evenness did not differ.

CDR3 size: 12 residues. Per the germline V gene, CDR1 is SGHTA and CDR2 is FQGNSA. With regard to this clone: Its cognate antigen is unknown. Sequencing ends 3 residues short of the CDR3 end; the germline J gene provides the rest.

Only in-frame clones appear in the TCRdb table, and some are missing; sequencing was by immunoSEQ multiplex PCR. The listing contains 40,000 or so clones. HPV was found by MY09/MY11 PCR and dot-blot genotyping. V usage is TRBV7-2 and J usage is TRBJ1-2; D is undetermined. The receptor comes from a woman aged 18-70 years with a cervical HPV16 infection that either progressed to CIN3+ or cleared (not recorded which). Sequenced input: blood buffy coat. Partial CDR3 DNA: TGTGCCAGCAGTCTAGGTTCCTACGAC. This translates into CASSLGSYD. The full-length CDR3 reads as CASSLGSYDYTF.